A single sample gave rise to the 20 T cell receptor beta chains below, sequenced in a study of tumor-infiltrating lymphocytes in primary liver carcinoma. Constant-region priming of 500 to 550 ng total RNA yielded TCR beta cDNA. Libraries covering TCR beta were generated through three nested multiplex PCR rounds (using a slightly modified ARM-PCR). It was with TRBV1-TRBV30 forward primers and a C-beta reverse primer that the first two PCR rounds were run, at approximately 10 cycles each. TCRdb used MiXCR to reprocess the multiplex PCR reads, holding one entry per CDR3 protein. Of approximately 110,000 distinct CDR3 sequences in the sample, roughly 69% are singletons; the top ten hold over 7%. Between about 20 and 30 mg of unsorted bulk tissue served as the source from which RNA and DNA were co-extracted. The material sequenced was liver tumor tissue from sampling region 1. Noted subset: tumor region T1, superior pole. These receptors all come from a woman aged 55 to 70 with primary liver carcinoma and hepatitis B virus infection.

The V gene is TRBV11-2, the J gene TRBJ2-2, with a tentative D call TRBD1 (6 bases). Germline assignment: CDR1 SGHAT and CDR2 FQNNGV. The CDR3 length is 15 residues. Trimming took off 1 base at V and 6 bases at J, with 12 bases between the two ends. CDR3 in DNA: TGTGCCAGCAGCTTAGTCTGGGGGCTCCCCGGGGAGCTGTTTTTT. Amino acids: CASSLVWGLPGELFF.

This clonotype was detected ten times or more. The V gene is TRBV6-6, the J gene TRBJ2-7, with 7 bases matching TRBD1. The CDR3 contains 14 residues. V trimming: 4 bases; J trimming: 2 bases; junction bases outside the gene matches: 5. Germline V gene data show CDR1 as MNHNY and CDR2 as SVGAGI (reference sequence). CDR3 region: CASSLTTGTYEQYF. CDR3 DNA: TGTGCCAGCAGTTTAACGACAGGGACCTACGAGCAGTACTTC.

In its sample, this clonotype was seen many times. The chain couples TRBV28 to TRBJ2-1; the D is unclear. The CDR3 consists of 14 residues. Germline-derived CDR1 and CDR2 are MDHEN and SYDVKM. V lost 2 bases and J lost 5, with 10 bases in between. CDR3 nucleotides: TGTGCCAGCAGTTTAGTCGGCTGGGACAATGAGCAGTTCTTC. Translated: CASSLVGWDNEQFF. Supplemented by reference TRBV28 and TRBJ2-1, the full variable domain reads DVKVTQSSRYLVKRTGEKVFLECVQDMDHENMFWYRQDPGLGLRLIYFSYDVKMKEKGDIPEGYSVSREKKERFSLILESASTNQTSMYLCASSLVGWDNEQFFGPGTRLTVL.

Points on this clonotype: This may stem from a read error, because a much larger clone lies one nucleotide away. This chain uses TRBV12-5 with TRBJ1-1; D remains ambiguous. Per the germline V gene, CDR1 is LGHNT and CDR2 is FRNRAP. Trimming pared 2 bases from V and 1 base from J, leaving 11 bases between. CDR3 length: 15 amino acids. The CDR3 spells CASGLPFTGNTEAFF. The CDR3 DNA reads as TGTGCTAGTGGTTTGCCCTTTACTGGGAACACTGAAGCTTTCTTT. Supplemented by reference TRBV12-5 and TRBJ1-1, the full variable domain reads DARVTQTPRHKVTEMGQEVTMRCQPILGHNTVFWYRQTMMQGLELLAYFRNRAPLDDSGMPKDRFSAEMPDATLATLKIQPSEPRDSAVYFCASGLPFTGNTEAFFGQGTRLTVV.

This clonotype was seen repeatedly, ten times or more. The J gene is TRBJ1-2, the V gene TRBV5-6; no firm D call. Germline V CDR1 and CDR2: SGHDT, YYEEEE. Deletions cut 1 base from V and 3 bases from J, with 10 bases between. The length of the CDR3 is 14 residues. The CDR3 protein is CASSLRREYYGYTF. The DNA of the CDR3 is TGTGCCAGCAGCTTGAGAAGGGAATACTATGGCTACACCTTC.

As concerns this clonotype: This may be a read error, as it is one base from a much larger clone. The J gene is TRBJ2-7, the V gene TRBV12-3 or TRBV12-4; tentative D call: TRBD2 (6 bases). The CDR3 loop spans 12 amino acids. V was trimmed by 10 bases and J by 3 bases, leaving 13 bases between them. CDR3 in amino acids: CATCRRGYEQYF. Written as DNA, the CDR3 is TGTGCCACGTGCCGGCGGGGCTACGAGCAGTACTTC.

As to this clonotype: At one end the junction does not follow the germline gene, possibly because of a read error. CDR3 region: CASSLSWRSNGHTF. CDR3 DNA: TGTGCCAGCAGTTTATCATGGCGTTCGAATGGCCACACCTTC. J is TRBJ1-2 and V is TRBV28; D remains ambiguous. Germline V gene lookup returns CDR1 MDHEN and CDR2 SYDVKM. This CDR3 has 14 amino acids.

As for this clonotype: One end of the junction does not line up with germline, which may come from a read error. The rearrangement links TRBV11-2 to TRBJ2-3; possibly TRBD2 for D (6 bases). The CDR3 runs to 15 residues. Germline CDR1 SGHAT, CDR2 FQNNGV. The CDR3 spells CSSSLGLAGPDTQYF. CDR3 in DNA: TGTTCCAGCAGCTTGGGACTGGCGGGACCAGATACGCAGTATTTT.

As to this clonotype: The junction does not match germline at one end; this may be a read error. The chain is built from TRBV14 and TRBJ1-1; unclear D gene. Germline assignment: CDR1 SGHDN and CDR2 FVKESK. The CDR3 has 13 residues. The CDR3 here is CAGSLGMDTEAFF. CDR3 DNA sequence: TGTGCCGGCAGCCTAGGCATGGACACTGAAGCTTTCTTT.

Comment on this clonotype: The junction shows a germline mismatch at one end, possibly a read error. The chain couples TRBV24-1 to TRBJ2-7; D perhaps matches TRBD2 (6 bases). The CDR3 covers 17 residues. Germline V gene sequence: CDR1 KGHDR, CDR2 SFDVKD. The CDR3 reads CATNDGGSPEGRGELYF. Written as DNA, the CDR3 is TGTGCCACCAATGATGGAGGATCGCCGGAGGGCCGGGGCGAGCTGTACTTC.

At least ten counts were recorded for this clonotype. V and J are TRBV29-1 and TRBJ1-2; no definite D call. This CDR3 is built from 10 residues. V lost 4 bases and J 5 bases, leaving 5 bases between the germline ends. Germline V gene data show CDR1 as SQVTM and CDR2 as ANQGSEA. The CDR3 nucleotides read TGCAGCGTTGGAGGGTATGGCTACACCTTC. As protein: CSVGGYGYTF. Full variable domain (rest looked up from reference TRBV29-1 and TRBJ1-2): SAVISQKPSRDICQRGTSLTIQCQVDSQVTMMFWYRQQPGQSLTLIATANQGSEATYESGFVIDKFPISRPNLTFSTLTVSNMSPEDSSIYLCSVGGYGYTFGSGTRLTVV.

The chain combines TRBV4-1 with TRBJ2-7, with D unresolved. This CDR3 comprises 13 residues. Per the germline V gene, CDR1 is MGHRA and CDR2 is YSYEKL. The germline V and J ends were trimmed by 1 base and 6 bases, with 10 bases remaining between them. CDR3 sequence reads: CASSQGPRFEQYF. The CDR3 DNA follows: TGCGCCAGCAGCCAAGGTCCACGCTTCGAGCAGTACTTC.

This clonotype showed up many times. This chain links TRBV5-4 with TRBJ2-5; the D gene is possibly TRBD2 (6 bases). The germline V gene encodes CDR1 SGHNT and CDR2 YYREEE (reference sequence). The CDR3 has 14 amino acids. V was trimmed by 3 bases and J by 5 bases, leaving 14 bases between them. CDR3 loop: CASSYSGGGETQYF. CDR3 DNA: TGTGCCAGCAGCTATAGCGGAGGAGGGGAGACCCAGTACTTC.

This clonotype has a count of ten or more. This chain uses TRBV7-3 with TRBJ1-1, with no clear D. Trimming took off 2 bases at V and 1 base at J, with 5 bases between the two ends. CDR1 SGHTA and CDR2 FQGTGA come from the germline V gene. This CDR3 contains 13 residues. CDR3 sequence reads: CASSLSSNTEAFF. CDR3 bases: TGTGCCAGCAGCTTATCCTCGAACACTGAAGCTTTCTTT.

Notes on this clonotype: Being one base from a much bigger clone, this may be a read error. The rearrangement joins TRBV29-1 to TRBJ1-1; 7 nucleotides align to TRBD1. Germline CDR1 reads SQVTM; CDR2 reads ANQGSEA. Losses at the gene ends were 5 bases for V and 4 bases for J; bases not matched to a gene: 10. The CDR3 runs 14 residues. CDR3 sequence (DNA): TGCAGCGTTCGACTGACAGGGCTCCTCACTGAAGCTTTCTTT. Protein sequence: CSVRLTGLLTEAFF.

On this clonotype itself: Sequence at one end of the junction differs from germline and may be a read error. V and J are TRBV11-2 and TRBJ2-3; D uncertain. CDR3 length equals 16 residues. Germline CDR1 reads SGHAT; CDR2 reads FQNNGV. The CDR3 nucleotides are TGTGCCAACAGCCTACAACCAGTGGGAAGGACAGATACGCAGTATTTT. Its protein is CANSLQPVGRTDTQYF. Combining the CDR3 with reference TRBV11-2 and TRBJ2-3 gives the whole variable domain EAGVAQSPRYKIIEKRQSVAFWCNPISGHATLYWYQQILGQGPKLLIQFQNNGVVDDSQLPKDRFSAERLKGVDSTLKIQPAKLEDSAVYLCANSLQPVGRTDTQYFGPGTRLTVL.

Worth noting for this clonotype: The conserved closing phenylalanine or tryptophan is absent in this CDR3, likely reflecting a read error. J is TRBJ2-3 and V is TRBV5-1, with 9 bases matching TRBD2. The CDR3 is 14 amino acids. Germline V gene sequence: CDR1 SGHRS, CDR2 YFSETQ. CDR3 sequence (DNA): TGCGCGAGCAGTCACAGCGGGAGGTCCGATACGCAGTATTAT. Its translation: CASSHSGRSDTQYY.

This chain joins TRBV19 and TRBJ1-1; 9 nucleotides align to TRBD1. The germline CDR1 and CDR2 sequences are LNHDA and SQIVND (reference sequence). The CDR3 is 13 residues long. Trimming took 6 bases from V and 11 from J; bases not matched to a gene: 10. The DNA for the CDR3 is TGTGCCAGTAGCGTGACAGGGGGTGGTGAGGCTTTCTTT. It encodes CASSVTGGGEAFF.

A word on this clonotype: One end of the junction does not line up with germline, which may come from a read error. V and J are TRBV7-9 and TRBJ2-1; tentative D call: TRBD2 (5 bases). CDR1 is SEHNR and CDR2 is FQNEAQ in the germline V gene (reference sequence). The CDR3 totals 14 residues. The CDR3 sequence is CASSLEGGCNEQFF. The CDR3 DNA is TGCGCCAGCAGCTTAGAGGGTGGGTGCAATGAGCAGTTCTTC.

Note on this clonotype: An end of the junction does not agree with germline; a read error may underlie this. V is TRBV11-2 and J is TRBJ2-3; perhaps TRBD2 as D (5 bases). Looked up from germline, CDR1 is SGHAT and CDR2 is FQNNGV. The CDR3 is made up of 17 amino acids. Here the CDR3 DNA reads TGTGCCAGTAGCTTAGCAATGGGGAGAAGGAACACTGATACGCAGTATTTT. Translating gives CASSLAMGRRNTDTQYF.